This TCR beta chain was retrieved from a study of blood T cell repertoires in COVID-19. This clone was counted between two and nine times. Per the original methods: Reference gene primer amplification gave estimated nucleated cell counts. The protocol was immunoSEQ multiplex PCR, while the TCRdb copy is restricted to in-frame clones and leaves out a portion. V and J calls and clone size are given by that table; D and trimming were obtained from the DNA. This repertoire shows around 250,000 clones, roughly 83% found once; its top ten account for over 9%. The V gene lost 5 bases and the J gene lost 4 bases, with 9 bases spanning the gap. Germline V CDR1 and CDR2: SGHVS, FQNEAQ. The CDR3 is 13 residues long.

Sequenced sample: peripheral blood. This receptor was obtained from an elderly man with acute or convalescent COVID-19. V and J are TRBV7-8 and TRBJ1-5, with D unresolved. The CDR3 protein is CASSRAPNQPQHF. The CDR3 DNA is TGTGCCAGCAGCCGGGCCCCAAATCAGCCCCAGCATTTT.